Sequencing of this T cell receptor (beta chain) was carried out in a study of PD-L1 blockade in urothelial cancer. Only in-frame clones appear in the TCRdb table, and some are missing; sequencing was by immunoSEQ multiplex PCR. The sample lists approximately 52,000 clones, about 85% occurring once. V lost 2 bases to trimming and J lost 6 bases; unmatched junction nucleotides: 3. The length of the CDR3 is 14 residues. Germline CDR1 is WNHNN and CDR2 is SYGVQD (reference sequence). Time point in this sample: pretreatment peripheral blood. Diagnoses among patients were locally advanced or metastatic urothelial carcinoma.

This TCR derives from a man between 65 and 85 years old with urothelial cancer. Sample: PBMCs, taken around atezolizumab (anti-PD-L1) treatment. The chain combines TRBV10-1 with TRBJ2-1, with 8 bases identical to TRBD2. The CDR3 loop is CASSEPGLVNEQFF. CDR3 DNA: TGCGCCAGCAGTGAGCCGGGACTAGTCAATGAGCAGTTCTTC.